This T cell receptor beta chain was recovered during a study of cytomegalovirus exposure and HLA in healthy donors. The table lists this clone with a count of one. The antigen remains undetermined. With V trimmed by 6 bases and J by 0 bases, 10 bases remained unmatched. The CDR3 is 16 residues long. Germline V gives CDR1 SGHTA, CDR2 FQGNSA. The PCR employed 60 Vbeta primers together with 13 Jbeta primers. Assay: immunoSEQ multiplex PCR; the TCRdb copy retains only in-frame clones and omits some. The sample records under 130,000 clones, 79% being singletons. Study outcomes and limitations: It was only CMV serostatus that was available as immune exposure information. By a later analysis, the bulk of CMV-associated TCR beta chains appeared HLA-restricted.

The rearrangement links TRBV7-2 to TRBJ2-7; 8 nucleotides match TRBD2. The TCR sequence derives from a woman aged 40 to 50 in good health and CMV-seronegative. Sample: PBMCs. DNA of the CDR3: TGTGCCAGCAGGGCGGGAGGAGCAGTAAGCTCCTACGAGCAGTACTTC. This encodes CASRAGGAVSSYEQYF.